The entry that follows covers one TCR beta chain sequence. What it binds is unknown. Cultured CD4+ T-cell DNA underwent Oncomine TCR Beta short-read sequencing. After culture, CD4+ T cells served as the source for genomic DNA extraction. TCRdb reprocessed the PCR reads via MiXCR and lists one record per CDR3 protein. The table has approximately 13,000 distinct CDR3 sequences, 25% to 30% seen once. Treatment: roughly ten-day PBMC culture with coronavirus spike peptide pools or control peptides (ViraFEST assay). This sample stems from a study of vaccination and CD4 T cells after COVID-19. The receptor's source is a human donor who received a COVID-19 vaccine. The material sequenced was CD4+ T cells from blood, cultured in vitro, taken before SARS-CoV-2 vaccination.

The CDR3 is CASTRGQGAVEQYF. The CDR3 DNA is TGTGCCAGCACCAGGGGACAGGGGGCGGTCGAGCAGTACTTC. The V and J genes are TRBV2 and TRBJ2-7; 12 bases map to TRBD1. V dropped 7 bases and J dropped 6; count of bases not matched to a gene: 7. The CDR3 is 14 amino acids. Looked up from germline, CDR1 is SNHLY and CDR2 is FYNNEI.